A selection of T cell receptor beta chains follows, all from one sample in a study of OX40 agonist ivuxolimab in advanced cancers. Method: immunoSEQ multiplex PCR; TCRdb's copy keeps in-frame clones and lacks some. The data hold just over 60,000 clones, with approximately 90% observed a single time. Sequencing was performed on CD4+ or CD8+ T cells sorted from blood, taken in a trial of the OX40 agonist ivuxolimab. These receptors were obtained from an adult with an advanced solid tumor such as melanoma, head and neck, liver or kidney cancer. Both conserved end residues are part of each CDR3. Fields, in order: J gene, clone size, D gene, V gene, CDR3 DNA, CDR3 protein. D genes are given only for firm matches. Size is stated for part of the rows, as once, few or many counts, or as a class when the clone is expanded.

J: TRBJ2-7
size: -
D: -
V: TRBV5-6
DNA: TGTGCCAGCAGCTTGGATGGAGCGAACTACGAGCAGTACTTC
CDR3: CASSLDGANYEQYF

J: TRBJ2-1
size: -
D: TRBD1
V: TRBV29-1
DNA: TGCAGCCTGGGACAGTCTTCCTACAATGAGCAGTTCTTC
CDR3: CSLGQSSYNEQFF

J: TRBJ2-5
size: -
D: -
V: TRBV10-3
DNA: TGTGCCATCAGTGTCGGGACTGGGATGGGGACCCACGGGGAGACCCAGTACTTC
CDR3: CAISVGTGMGTHGETQYF

J: TRBJ2-1
size: -
D: -
V: TRBV11-2
DNA: TGTGCCAGCAGCTTAGTTGCGGTCTCCTACAATGAGCAGTTCTTC
CDR3: CASSLVAVSYNEQFF

J: TRBJ1-1
size: -
D: -
V: TRBV6-1
DNA: TGTGCCAGCAGTGAATACGGACAAATGAACACTGAAGCTTTCTTT
CDR3: CASSEYGQMNTEAFF

J: TRBJ1-1
size: once
D: -
V: TRBV7-9
DNA: TGTGCCAGCAGCTTATCCCCGTCGAACACTGAAGCTTTCTTT
CDR3: CASSLSPSNTEAFF

J: TRBJ2-7
size: -
D: -
V: TRBV4-2
DNA: TGTGCCAGCAGCCAAGATAAGCAGGGCGTCGCCTACGAGCAGTACTTC
CDR3: CASSQDKQGVAYEQYF

J: TRBJ2-3
size: -
D: TRBD2
V: TRBV4-3
DNA: TGCGCCAGCAGCCAGGTAGCGGGAAGGGGCACAGATACGCAGTATTTT
CDR3: CASSQVAGRGTDTQYF

J: TRBJ2-1
size: -
D: TRBD1
V: TRBV27
DNA: TGTGCCAGCAGTTTCGGGACAGGGAGCTACAATGAGCAGTTCTTC
CDR3: CASSFGTGSYNEQFF

J: TRBJ2-1
size: many
D: TRBD2
V: TRBV28
DNA: TGTGCCAGCAGTTTATGGACTAGCGGGAGGCCGGGGGACAATGAGCAGTTCTTC
CDR3: CASSLWTSGRPGDNEQFF

J: TRBJ2-3
size: -
D: -
V: TRBV5-6
DNA: TGTGCCAGCAGCTACATGGGGGATTCGTACACAGATACGCAGTATTTT
CDR3: CASSYMGDSYTDTQYF

J: TRBJ1-3
size: -
D: -
V: TRBV19
DNA: TGTGCCAGTAGTAAAGGCGGAAACACCATATATTTT
CDR3: CASSKGGNTIYF

J: TRBJ1-1
size: -
D: -
V: TRBV5-1
DNA: TGCGCCAGCAGCTCGGATGGACCGTACACTGAAGCTTTCTTT
CDR3: CASSSDGPYTEAFF

J: TRBJ2-1
size: -
D: -
V: TRBV19
DNA: TGTGCCAGTAGTACTACAGGGATCTCCTACAATGAGCAGTTCTTC
CDR3: CASSTTGISYNEQFF

J: TRBJ1-1
size: -
D: -
V: TRBV27
DNA: TGTGCCAGCAGTCCCACAGAGAACACTGAAGCTTTCTTT
CDR3: CASSPTENTEAFF

J: TRBJ2-7
size: medium-sized
D: -
V: TRBV5-1
DNA: TGCGCCAGCAGCTCTTCTGGGGGCCACGAGCAGTACTTC
CDR3: CASSSSGGHEQYF

J: TRBJ2-7
size: medium-sized
D: TRBD2
V: TRBV4-2
DNA: TGTGCCAGCAGCCCGACGGGGGGGCGCGACGAGCAGTACTTC
CDR3: CASSPTGGRDEQYF

J: TRBJ2-2
size: -
D: TRBD2
V: TRBV7-6
DNA: TGTGCCAGCAGCGCCTTGACTAGCGGGCCGGGGACCGGGGAGCTGTTTTTT
CDR3: CASSALTSGPGTGELFF

J: TRBJ2-1
size: -
D: TRBD2
V: TRBV27
DNA: TGTGCCAGCAGAACTAGCGGGGCCTACAATGAGCAGTTCTTC
CDR3: CASRTSGAYNEQFF

J: TRBJ2-2
size: -
D: TRBD1
V: TRBV11-3
DNA: TGTGCCAGCAGCCCACGACAGGGTAACACCGGGGAGCTGTTTTTT
CDR3: CASSPRQGNTGELFF

J: TRBJ2-7
size: -
D: TRBD2
V: TRBV27
DNA: TGTGCCAGCGGACTTCCACCGACTAGCAAAAGCTCCTACGAGCAGTACTTC
CDR3: CASGLPPTSKSSYEQYF

J: TRBJ2-1
size: -
D: -
V: TRBV4-3
DNA: TGCGCCAGCAGCCAAGGGCGTCAGGGGCTTTACAATGAGCAGTTCTTC
CDR3: CASSQGRQGLYNEQFF

J: TRBJ2-7
size: -
D: TRBD1
V: TRBV5-1
DNA: TGCGCCAGCAGCGAGGACAGGGTCCTTATCTACGAGCAGTACTTC
CDR3: CASSEDRVLIYEQYF

J: TRBJ1-1
size: -
D: -
V: TRBV5-1
DNA: TGCGCCAGCAGCCCGAGTGTCGGGGTCCTGGCTGAAGCTTTCTTT
CDR3: CASSPSVGVLAEAFF

J: TRBJ2-2
size: -
D: TRBD2
V: TRBV19
DNA: TGTGCCAGTAGTATAGGCGGGGGCACCGGGGAGCTGTTTTTT
CDR3: CASSIGGGTGELFF

J: TRBJ1-1
size: -
D: -
V: TRBV6-9
DNA: TGTGCCAGCAGTCCCAGTGGGGGAGCTTTCTTT
CDR3: CASSPSGGAFF

J: TRBJ2-3
size: -
D: -
V: TRBV27
DNA: TGTGCCAGCAGTCGTAACCCACCGGGCGGAGATACGCAGTATTTT
CDR3: CASSRNPPGGDTQYF

J: TRBJ2-1
size: -
D: -
V: TRBV5-4
DNA: TGTGCCAGCAGCTTGCGACGGGAGTTACGGAATGAGCAGTTCTTC
CDR3: CASSLRRELRNEQFF

J: TRBJ2-5
size: -
D: -
V: TRBV28
DNA: TGTGCCAGCAGTCTACGGGGAGAGACCCAGTACTTC
CDR3: CASSLRGETQYF

J: TRBJ2-5
size: -
D: -
V: TRBV4-2
DNA: TGTGCCAGCAGCCAAGTTGGTACTAGCCTAGAAGAGACCCAGTACTTC
CDR3: CASSQVGTSLEETQYF

J: TRBJ1-1
size: few
D: -
V: TRBV7-9
DNA: TGTGCCAGCACCCCAAGCTTGGGAGCTTTCTTT
CDR3: CASTPSLGAFF

J: TRBJ1-1
size: -
D: TRBD1
V: TRBV5-1
DNA: TGCGCCAGCAGCTTGTTACCCTTTGATACTTTGGGACAGGGTGTGAACACTGAAGCTTTCTTT
CDR3: CASSLLPFDTLGQGVNTEAFF

J: TRBJ2-1
size: -
D: TRBD2
V: TRBV7-6
DNA: TGTGCCAGCACCCCCGGCGGGGGTAACAATGAGCAGTTCTTC
CDR3: CASTPGGGNNEQFF

J: TRBJ2-7
size: -
D: TRBD2
V: TRBV10-3
DNA: TGTGCCATCATCAACCAGACTAGCGGGAATACCTACGAGCAGTACTTC
CDR3: CAIINQTSGNTYEQYF

J: TRBJ2-7
size: -
D: TRBD2
V: TRBV7-8
DNA: TGTGCCAGCAGCTTACCGGGACTAGCGGTCTACGAGCAGTACTTC
CDR3: CASSLPGLAVYEQYF

J: TRBJ2-2
size: -
D: -
V: TRBV9
DNA: TGTGCCAGCAGTATAGGGGACTCCCCCACCGGGGAGCTGTTTTTT
CDR3: CASSIGDSPTGELFF

J: TRBJ2-7
size: -
D: TRBD1
V: TRBV5-5
DNA: TGTGCCAGCAGCTGGGACAGCCCATCCTACGAGCAGTACTTC
CDR3: CASSWDSPSYEQYF

J: TRBJ2-2
size: -
D: TRBD2
V: TRBV7-8
DNA: TGTGCCAGCAGCGCCCCGGGACTAGCCCCGACCGGGGAGCTGTTTTTT
CDR3: CASSAPGLAPTGELFF

J: TRBJ2-1
size: -
D: TRBD2
V: TRBV11-2
DNA: TGTGCCAGCAGCCGTACTTTTTCGGATCAGGCTAGCGGATACAATGAGCAGTTCTTC
CDR3: CASSRTFSDQASGYNEQFF

J: TRBJ2-1
size: -
D: -
V: TRBV27
DNA: TGTGCCAGCAGTTATCCTAGCTCCTACAATGAGCAGTTCTTC
CDR3: CASSYPSSYNEQFF

J: TRBJ2-3
size: -
D: TRBD2
V: TRBV6-4
DNA: TGTGCCAGCAGTGACCTAGCGGGAGCTAGCACAGATACGCAGTATTTT
CDR3: CASSDLAGASTDTQYF

J: TRBJ1-1
size: -
D: -
V: TRBV7-9
DNA: TGTGCCAGCAGCCAAGAGGTGAGGGGATCAAACACTGAAGCTTTCTTT
CDR3: CASSQEVRGSNTEAFF

J: TRBJ1-1
size: -
D: -
V: TRBV4-1
DNA: TGCGCCAGCAGCGAAACAGGGCCAGCTTTCTTT
CDR3: CASSETGPAFF

J: TRBJ1-1
size: -
D: -
V: TRBV5-6
DNA: TGTGCCAGCAGCTTGGGAGTTGGGGGCAAAAACACTGAAGCTTTCTTT
CDR3: CASSLGVGGKNTEAFF

J: TRBJ2-7
size: -
D: -
V: TRBV19
DNA: TGTGCCAGTAGTATATCAGGGAGCTCCTACGAGCAGTACTTC
CDR3: CASSISGSSYEQYF

J: TRBJ2-1
size: -
D: TRBD2
V: TRBV6-5
DNA: TGTGCCAGCAGTTACAGCGGGAGCTCCTACAATGAGCAGTTCTTC
CDR3: CASSYSGSSYNEQFF

J: TRBJ2-1
size: -
D: -
V: TRBV27
DNA: TGTGCCAGCAGTCGAGGGGCAGACAATGAGCAGTTCTTC
CDR3: CASSRGADNEQFF

J: TRBJ2-1
size: -
D: -
V: TRBV11-2
DNA: TGTGCCAGCAGCTTAGGGGGCCACATTAGCTCCTACAATGAGCAGTTCTTC
CDR3: CASSLGGHISSYNEQFF

J: TRBJ2-2
size: -
D: -
V: TRBV27
DNA: TGTGCCAGCAGTCCCCCCACCGGGGAGCTGTTTTTT
CDR3: CASSPPTGELFF

J: TRBJ2-4
size: -
D: TRBD1
V: TRBV5-8
DNA: TGTGCCAGCAGCATAGGGACAGGTCTAGACATTCAGTACTTC
CDR3: CASSIGTGLDIQYF